The TCR beta chain under discussion was sequenced for a study of T-cell memory formation after mild COVID-19. Germline lookup yields CDR1 MNHNS and CDR2 SASEGT. The CDR3 is 20 residues long. V lost 5 bases and J lost 5, with 31 bases in between. TCRdb analysed the 5' RACE reads with MiXCR anew, one entry per CDR3 protein. The table shows about 400,000 distinct CDR3 sequences, with 15% to 20% occurring only once. The study, taken as a whole, reports: Certain responding clones were present in pre-infection memory, suggesting participation of cross-reactive memory.

Details on this clonotype: The antigen is undetermined.

The specimen was PBMCs or a T cell subset sorted from them (not recorded which). This chain connects TRBV6-1 to TRBJ1-3, with D possibly matching TRBD1 (5 bases). The receptor's source is a man aged 18 to 29 who had mild COVID-19 (a few samples of this study predate the infection). Cell type and time point are not known. The CDR3 nucleotides read TGTGCCAGCAGTTCAACTGGAGGGGCAGTAGTGGCTTCTTCGAGAAACACCATATATTTT. Translated, it gives CASSSTGGAVVASSRNTIYF.